The 30 T cell receptor beta chains in this list originate from one sample, sequenced in a study of T cells in Graves' hyperthyroidism and ophthalmopathy. TCR beta CDR3 region amplification was performed from RNA transcripts. HTBI primers were the set used in a first-round RT-PCR of the TCR CDR3. Each CDR3 protein gets one entry after TCRdb re-called the multiplex PCR reads with MiXCR. Among 390,000 or so distinct CDR3 sequences listed, under 15% were seen once. Input material: blood. The origin of the receptors is a man aged 18 to 30 with Graves' ophthalmopathy.

This clonotype came up many times. This rearrangement joins TRBV6-1 to TRBJ2-5; TRBD2 matches 7 bases. This CDR3 comprises 14 residues. Germline V gives CDR1 MNHNS, CDR2 SASEGT. The V gene end was trimmed by 10 bases and the J gene end by 5 bases; junction bases not matched to a gene: 13. Written as DNA, the CDR3 is TGTGCCACCCTCCAGACTAGCTTCTCGGAGACCCAGTACTTC. Translated: CATLQTSFSETQYF.

This clonotype was detected ten times or more. The chain links TRBV6-1 to TRBJ1-1, with D tentatively TRBD1 (5 bases). The CDR3 contains 15 residues. V was trimmed by 1 base and J by 3 bases, leaving 12 bases between them. Per germline, CDR1 MNHNS and CDR2 SASEGT. CDR3 DNA sequence: TGTGCCAGCAGTGAAGTTCGCAGGGCGTACACTGAAGCTTTCTTT. Translation: CASSEVRRAYTEAFF.

This clonotype was found many times. This sequence joins TRBV3-1 and TRBJ1-5; D unclear. The CDR3 is 12 amino acids. Trimming removed 1 base at V and 6 bases at J, with 4 bases between. Germline V CDR1 and CDR2: LGHDT, YNNKEL (reference sequence). The CDR3 DNA sequence: TGTGCCAGCAGCCAAGGTCCTCAGCCCCAGCATTTT. This encodes CASSQGPQPQHF.

In the case of this clonotype: The junction does not match germline at one end; this may be a read error. The chain links TRBV27 to TRBJ2-3; 12 bases align to TRBD2. This CDR3 is 16 amino acids long. Germline-derived CDR1 and CDR2 are MNHEY and SMNVEV (reference sequence). CDR3 sequence reads: CASSPLTSGGTDTRYF. The DNA for the CDR3 is TGTGCCAGCAGTCCCTTGACTAGCGGGGGCACAGATACGCGGTATTTT.

This clonotype came up many times. The chain is built from TRBV3-1 and TRBJ2-1, with 15 positions matching TRBD2. After removal of 5 bases from V and 2 bases from J, the junction contained 10 bases not matched to a gene. The CDR3 sequence is 19 residues long. Germline V CDR1 and CDR2: LGHDT, YNNKEL (reference sequence). CDR3 bases: TGTGCCAGCAGCGGCTGGGGACTAGCGGGGGGCCAGACCTACAATGAGCAGTTCTTC. Protein: CASSGWGLAGGQTYNEQFF.

The chain uses TRBV6-1 and TRBJ2-3, with 8 bases aligning to TRBD1. Trimming cost V 5 bases and J 3 bases; bases outside gene matches: 10. This CDR3 contains 16 residues. Germline CDR1 reads MNHNS; CDR2 reads SASEGT. The CDR3 reads CASSLSRGRVTDTQYF. The CDR3 DNA sequence: TGTGCCAGCAGTCTGTCCAGGGGGCGGGTGACAGATACGCAGTATTTT.

This clonotype was detected many times. The chain recombines TRBV2 with TRBJ2-1; TRBD1 matches 8 bases. This CDR3 spans 15 amino acids. Per the germline V gene, CDR1 is SNHLY and CDR2 is FYNNEI. J gave up 1 base and V 4 bases, and 3 bases lay outside the gene matches. The CDR3 sequence: CASSVQGVSYNEQFF. The CDR3 DNA sequence: TGTGCCAGCAGTGTACAGGGGGTGTCCTACAATGAGCAGTTCTTC.

The gene calls are TRBV5-4 and TRBJ2-3; tentatively, D is TRBD2 (7 bases). V was cut by 2 bases and J by 0 bases, with 16 bases left in between. The germline gives CDR1 SGHNT, CDR2 YYREEE (reference sequence). The CDR3 loop spans 17 amino acids. The CDR3 DNA sequence: TGTGCCAGCAGCTTCATAGTGGGGGGGGGCAGCACAGATACGCAGTATTTT. This gives the protein CASSFIVGGGSTDTQYF.

Of note for this clonotype: A junction end diverges from the germline sequence, so it may reflect a read error. The V gene is TRBV27, the J gene TRBJ2-1; TRBD2 agrees at 10 bases. Germline V CDR1 and CDR2: MNHEY, SMNVEV (reference sequence). The CDR3 totals 16 residues. CDR3 nucleotide sequence: TGTGCCAGCAGTCCTAGCGGGAGAGACGCCTACAGTGAGCAGTTCTTC. Protein sequence: CASSPSGRDAYSEQFF.

This clonotype has ten or more counts. CDR3 protein: CASSRGLATYNEQFF. The CDR3 coding sequence is TGTGCCAGCAGCCGCGGACTAGCGACCTACAATGAGCAGTTCTTC. The rearrangement uses TRBV7-9 and TRBJ2-1; 9 bases align to TRBD2. This CDR3 spans 15 amino acids. Trimming took 5 bases from V and 2 from J; bases not matched to a gene: 4. Germline V lookup: CDR1 SEHNR, CDR2 FQNEAQ (reference sequence).

This clonotype was observed many times. V is TRBV29-1 and J is TRBJ1-5; 9 bases fit TRBD1. Per germline, CDR1 SQVTM and CDR2 ANQGSEA. CDR3 size: 14 residues. The V gene end was trimmed by 6 bases and the J gene end by 7 bases; junction bases not matched to a gene: 10. The DNA for the CDR3 is TGCAGCGTCAGAACACAGGGGGCAGGGCAGCCCCAGCATTTT. It specifies CSVRTQGAGQPQHF.

This clonotype was detected a few times. Relative to the germline gene, one junction end is altered; a read error may explain this. Here the CDR3 DNA reads TGTGCCAGCAGCCAAGTACGGCTAGCGGGAGTTCTCTACAATGAGCAGTCCTTC. It specifies CASSQVRLAGVLYNEQSF. The chain recombines TRBV7-9 with TRBJ2-1, with 10 bases matching TRBD2. The CDR3 consists of 18 residues. Germline lookup yields CDR1 SEHNR and CDR2 FQNEAQ (reference sequence).

This clonotype was detected once. This chain links TRBV10-3 with TRBJ2-3; D gene uncertain. Germline loops: CDR1 ENHRY, CDR2 SYGVKD. This CDR3 is built from 11 residues. V lost 4 bases to trimming and J lost 3 bases, with 2 bases between them. The CDR3 sequence: CAISGTDTQYF. CDR3 coding DNA: TGTGCCATCAGTGGAACAGATACGCAGTATTTT.

This clonotype was seen ten or more times. The chain is built from TRBV20-1 and TRBJ1-3, with D possibly matching TRBD1 (6 bases). Trimming removed 1 base from V and 3 bases from J, with 10 bases in between. Per the germline V gene, CDR1 is DFQATT and CDR2 is SNEGSKA (reference sequence). The length of the CDR3 is 14 residues. The CDR3 DNA reads TGCAGTGCTAGAGGCAGGGGTGATGGAAACACCATATATTTT. The encoded protein is CSARGRGDGNTIYF.

This clonotype has a count of ten or more. V gene TRBV4-1 combines with J gene TRBJ2-7; TRBD2 is a possible D gene (6 bases). V gave up 1 base and J gave up 2 bases, with 12 bases separating them. This CDR3 region has 15 residues. Germline V CDR1 and CDR2: MGHRA, YSYEKL. The CDR3 DNA reads as TGCGCCAGCAGCCAAGGAGGTGCGGGGACCTACGAGCAGTACTTC. It is translated as CASSQGGAGTYEQYF.

For this clonotype: One junction end does not reproduce the germline sequence, and a read error may be involved. This chain joins TRBV13 and TRBJ2-1; possible D gene TRBD2, 6 bases. The CDR3 extends over 17 amino acids. Germline assignment: CDR1 PRHDT and CDR2 FYEKMQ (reference sequence). CDR3 coding DNA: TGCGCCAGCAGCTACCTGGGGATTAGCGGCTCCTACAATGAGCAGTTCTTC. The encoded protein is CASSYLGISGSYNEQFF.

This clonotype has ten or more counts. The CDR3 DNA reads as TGTGCCAGCAGTTGGGGACTAGGAAGGCAAGAGACCCAGTACTTC. Translated: CASSWGLGRQETQYF. V gene TRBV27 combines with J gene TRBJ2-5, with TRBD2 matching 8 bases. The CDR3 has 15 residues. The V gene end was trimmed by 4 bases and the J gene end by 2 bases; junction bases not matched to a gene: 6. The V gene's germline CDR1 is MNHEY and CDR2 SMNVEV (reference sequence).

This clonotype turned up a few times. The gene calls are TRBV5-5 and TRBJ2-7; TRBD2 might be the D (7 bases). Germline V lookup: CDR1 SGHKS, CDR2 YYEKEE (reference sequence). Trimming removed 0 bases at V and 0 bases at J, with 10 bases between. The CDR3 length is 15 residues. The CDR3 region is CASSLEGGGSYEQYF. The CDR3 nucleotides are TGTGCCAGCAGCTTGGAGGGAGGGGGCTCCTACGAGCAGTACTTC.

In this sample, this clonotype turned up many times. The gene calls are TRBV3-1 and TRBJ2-5; TRBD1 agrees at 8 bases. The CDR3 has 15 residues. Germline V gene data show CDR1 as LGHDT and CDR2 as YNNKEL (reference sequence). After removal of 1 base from V and 3 bases from J, the junction contained 4 bases not matched to a gene. CDR3 nucleotides: TGTGCCAGCAGCCAAGGGGTGACAGGGGAAGAGACCCAGTACTTC. Protein product: CASSQGVTGEETQYF.

The chain recombines TRBV5-6 with TRBJ1-1; D ambiguous. The ends were cut back, 2 bases at V and 5 bases at J, with 16 bases in the middle. Germline V gene data show CDR1 as SGHDT and CDR2 as YYEEEE. This CDR3 has 15 amino acids. This chain's CDR3 is CASSFSVPLWTEAFF. The CDR3 DNA reads TGTGCCAGCAGCTTCTCTGTCCCTCTCTGGACTGAAGCTTTCTTT.

Many counts were recorded for this clonotype. This rearrangement joins TRBV7-9 to TRBJ2-7; 9 positions match TRBD1. Germline V gene data show CDR1 as SEHNR and CDR2 as FQNEAQ (reference sequence). The CDR3 is 15 residues long. The ends lost 3 bases at V and 3 bases at J; junction bases unmatched: 6. Here the CDR3 DNA reads TGTGCCAGCAGCTTTCCGGGACAGGGAGTCTACGAGCAGTACTTC. Amino acids: CASSFPGQGVYEQYF.

This clonotype was recorded many times. The chain couples TRBV7-9 to TRBJ1-5; D perhaps matches TRBD1 (5 bases). The germline V gene has CDR1 SEHNR and CDR2 FQNEAQ (reference sequence). Between the trimmed V and J ends, which lost 2 bases and 6 bases, there was a span of 5 bases. The CDR3 length is 12 residues. The CDR3 loop is CASSLRGQPQHF. The CDR3 coding sequence is TGTGCCAGCAGCTTAAGGGGTCAGCCCCAGCATTTT.

On this clonotype itself: A much larger clone is a single base away; this may be a read error. This chain links TRBV20-1 with TRBJ2-1, with TRBD2 identical over 7 bases. The CDR3 is 14 residues long. J gave up 10 bases and V 3 bases, and 12 bases lay outside the gene matches. Germline loops: CDR1 DFQATT, CDR2 SNEGSKA (reference sequence). DNA of the CDR3: TGCAGTGCTAGTTTCGGCGGGGGTATCCGGGAGCAGTTCTTC. It encodes CSASFGGGIREQFF.

There are many counts of this clonotype. The chain is built from TRBV3-1 and TRBJ1-1; tentative D call: TRBD1 (6 bases). CDR3 length: 16 amino acids. Germline assignment: CDR1 LGHDT and CDR2 YNNKEL (reference sequence). Trimming removed 2 bases from V and 1 base from J, with 14 bases in between. The CDR3 sequence: CASSQPQGRGNTEAFF. The CDR3 bases are TGTGCCAGCAGCCAACCACAGGGTAGGGGGAACACTGAAGCTTTCTTT. The entire variable domain, with the rest obtained from reference TRBV3-1 and TRBJ1-1, is as follows: DTAVSQTPKYLVTQMGNDKSIKCEQNLGHDTMYWYKQDSKKFLKIMFSYNNKELIINETVPNRFSPKSPDKAHLNLHINSLELGDSAVYFCASSQPQGRGNTEAFFGQGTRLTVV.

The chain employs TRBV20-1 and TRBJ2-1; 11 bases are a match to TRBD2. This CDR3 is 14 amino acids long. CDR1 DFQATT and CDR2 SNEGSKA come from the germline V gene (reference sequence). J gave up 7 bases and V 5 bases, and 7 bases lay outside the gene matches. The chain's CDR3 is CSAEISGRGNEQFF. The CDR3 bases are TGCAGTGCTGAAATTAGCGGGAGGGGGAATGAGCAGTTCTTC.

This clonotype was observed at least ten times. The rearrangement uses TRBV11-2 and TRBJ2-3; 8 nucleotides line up with TRBD1. Germline-derived CDR1 and CDR2 are SGHAT and FQNNGV. The CDR3 totals 16 residues. The V and J ends lost 5 bases and 2 bases, in that order; junction bases with no gene match: 9. The chain's CDR3 is CASSTQDREYTDTQYF. In DNA, the CDR3 is TGTGCCAGCAGCACCCAGGACAGGGAATACACAGATACGCAGTATTTT. Full variable domain (outside the CDR3, taken from reference TRBV11-2 and TRBJ2-3): EAGVAQSPRYKIIEKRQSVAFWCNPISGHATLYWYQQILGQGPKLLIQFQNNGVVDDSQLPKDRFSAERLKGVDSTLKIQPAKLEDSAVYLCASSTQDREYTDTQYFGPGTRLTVL.

In its sample, this clonotype was seen many times. This chain uses TRBV4-1 with TRBJ2-3, with 7 bases that match TRBD1. Germline loops: CDR1 MGHRA, CDR2 YSYEKL. Trimming removed 0 bases from V and 6 bases from J; junction bases left unmatched: 6. The CDR3 consists of 15 residues. CDR3 coding DNA: TGCGCCAGCAGCCAAGAAGGCGGACAGGACGATACGCAGTATTTT. Translated: CASSQEGGQDDTQYF.

At least ten counts were recorded for this clonotype. This rearrangement joins TRBV11-2 to TRBJ2-7, with 13 bases lining up with TRBD2. The CDR3 is 15 amino acids. Germline V gene data show CDR1 as SGHAT and CDR2 as FQNNGV. Trimming at V came to 5 bases and at J to 3 bases, leaving 4 bases not matched to a gene. CDR3 nucleotides: TGTGCCAGCAGCACTAGCGGGGGGGCCTTCTACGAGCAGTACTTC. Its translation: CASSTSGGAFYEQYF.

This chain uses TRBV11-2 with TRBJ2-7, with 12 bases that match TRBD2. The CDR3 covers 16 residues. Germline V CDR1 and CDR2: SGHAT, FQNNGV. Trimming removed 3 bases from V and 7 bases from J; junction bases left unmatched: 10. The CDR3 loop is CASSFIGLAGRKEQYF. The CDR3, as DNA: TGTGCCAGCAGCTTTATAGGACTAGCGGGGAGAAAAGAGCAGTACTTC.

This clonotype has a handful of counts. The V and J genes are TRBV7-9 and TRBJ1-6; D unclear. Germline V gene data show CDR1 as SEHNR and CDR2 as FQNEAQ (reference sequence). This CDR3 comprises 12 residues. The V end was cut by 3 bases, the J end by 9 bases, with 6 bases between. The CDR3 protein is CASSFGPSPLHF. The CDR3 coding sequence is TGTGCCAGCAGCTTCGGCCCTTCACCCCTCCACTTT.